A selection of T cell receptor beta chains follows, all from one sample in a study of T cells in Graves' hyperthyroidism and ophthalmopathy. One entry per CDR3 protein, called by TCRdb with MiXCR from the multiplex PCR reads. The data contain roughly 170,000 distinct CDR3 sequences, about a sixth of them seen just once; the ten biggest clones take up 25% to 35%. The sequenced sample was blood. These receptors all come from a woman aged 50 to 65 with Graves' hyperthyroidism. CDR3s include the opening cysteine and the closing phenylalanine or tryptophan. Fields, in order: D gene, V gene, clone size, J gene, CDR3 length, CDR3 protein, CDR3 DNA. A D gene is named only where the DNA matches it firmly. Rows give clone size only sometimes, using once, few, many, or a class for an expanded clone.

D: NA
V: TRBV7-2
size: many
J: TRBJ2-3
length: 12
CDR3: CASSSSPNTQYF
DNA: TGTGCCAGCAGCTCCTCCCCAAATACGCAGTATTTT

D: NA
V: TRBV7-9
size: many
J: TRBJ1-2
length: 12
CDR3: CASSSDRYGYTF
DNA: TGTGCCAGCAGCAGTGACCGATATGGCTACACCTTC

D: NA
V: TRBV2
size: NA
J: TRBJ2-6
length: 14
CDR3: CASSADSGANVLTF
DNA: TGTGCCAGCAGTGCGGACTCTGGGGCCAACGTCCTGACTTTC

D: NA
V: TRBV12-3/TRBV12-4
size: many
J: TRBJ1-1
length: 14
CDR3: CASSLVWGRTEAFF
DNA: TGTGCCAGCAGTTTAGTGTGGGGGCGCACTGAAGCTTTCTTT

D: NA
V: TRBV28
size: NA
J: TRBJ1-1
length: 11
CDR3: CASSLTYEAFF
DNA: TGTGCCAGCAGTTTAACCTATGAAGCTTTCTTT

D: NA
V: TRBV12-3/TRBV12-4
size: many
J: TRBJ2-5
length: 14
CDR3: CASSLASDQETQYF
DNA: TGTGCCAGCAGTTTGGCTAGCGACCAAGAGACCCAGTACTTC

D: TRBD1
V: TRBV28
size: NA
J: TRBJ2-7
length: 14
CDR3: CASSEDRQHYEQYF
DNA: TGTGCCAGCAGCGAGGACAGGCAACACTACGAGCAGTACTTC

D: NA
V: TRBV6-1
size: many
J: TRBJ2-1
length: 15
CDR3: CASTIVRGSYNEQFF
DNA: TGTGCCAGCACCATCGTCCGGGGCTCCTACAATGAGCAGTTCTTC

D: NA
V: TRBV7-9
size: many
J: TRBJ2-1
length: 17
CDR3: CASSQLGGGTPYNEQFF
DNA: TGTGCCAGCAGTCAGCTGGGGGGGGGGACACCCTACAATGAGCAGTTCTTC

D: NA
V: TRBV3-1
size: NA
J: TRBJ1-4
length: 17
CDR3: CASSQAEGLATNEKLFF
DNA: TGTGCCAGCAGCCAAGCGGAGGGTCTTGCAACTAATGAAAAACTGTTTTTT

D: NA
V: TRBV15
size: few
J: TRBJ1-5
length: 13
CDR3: CATSRATGQPQHF
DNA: TGTGCCACCAGCAGGGCCACGGGACAGCCCCAGCATTTT

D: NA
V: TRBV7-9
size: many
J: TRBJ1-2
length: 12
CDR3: CASSLDTYGYTF
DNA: TGTGCCAGCAGCTTAGATACCTATGGCTACACCTTC

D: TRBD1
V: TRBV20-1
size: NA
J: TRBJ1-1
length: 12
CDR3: CSAHQGDTEAFF
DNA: TGCAGTGCTCACCAGGGGGACACTGAAGCTTTCTTT

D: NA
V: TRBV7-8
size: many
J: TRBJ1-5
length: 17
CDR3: CASSPPRGPDSNQPQHF
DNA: TGTGCCAGCAGCCCCCCCAGGGGACCCGATAGCAATCAGCCCCAGCATTTT

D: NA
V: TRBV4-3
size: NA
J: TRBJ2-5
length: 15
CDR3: CASSLAGGTRGTQYF
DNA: TGCGCCAGCAGCCTTGCCGGGGGAACCCGAGGGACCCAGTACTTC

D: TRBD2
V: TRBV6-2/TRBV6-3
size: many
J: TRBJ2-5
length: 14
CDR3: CASSSLGRVETQYF
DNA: TGTGCCAGCAGCTCCCTCGGGAGGGTTGAGACCCAGTACTTC

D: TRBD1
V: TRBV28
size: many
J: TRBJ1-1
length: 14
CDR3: CASRGDSLNTEAFF
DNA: TGTGCCAGCAGGGGGGACAGCTTGAACACTGAAGCTTTCTTT

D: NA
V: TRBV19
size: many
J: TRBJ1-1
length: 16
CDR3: CASSIKTYGLNTEAFF
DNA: TGTGCCAGTAGTATTAAGACATACGGTCTGAACACTGAAGCTTTCTTT

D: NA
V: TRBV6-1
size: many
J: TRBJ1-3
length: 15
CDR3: CASSGQWVSGNTIYF
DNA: TGTGCCAGCAGTGGGCAGTGGGTCTCTGGAAACACCATATATTTT

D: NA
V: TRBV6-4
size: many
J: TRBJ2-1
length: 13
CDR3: CASSDWPYNEQFF
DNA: TGTGCCAGCAGTGACTGGCCCTACAATGAGCAGTTCTTC

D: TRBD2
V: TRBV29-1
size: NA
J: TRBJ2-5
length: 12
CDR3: CSSGLAGETQYF
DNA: TGCAGCAGCGGACTAGCGGGGGAGACCCAGTACTTC

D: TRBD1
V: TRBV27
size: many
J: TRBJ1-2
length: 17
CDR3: CASTSFVRNRGDYGYTF
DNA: TGTGCCAGCACCTCTTTCGTCCGGAACAGGGGGGACTATGGCTACACCTTC

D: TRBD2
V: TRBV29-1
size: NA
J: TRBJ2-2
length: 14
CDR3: CSVLADTNTGELFF
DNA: TGCAGCGTTCTAGCGGATACGAACACCGGGGAGCTGTTTTTT

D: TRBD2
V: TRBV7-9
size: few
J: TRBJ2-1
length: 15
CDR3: CASSQQTSGGFSQFF
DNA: TGTGCCAGCAGCCAACAGACTAGCGGGGGCTTCTCGCAGTTCTTC

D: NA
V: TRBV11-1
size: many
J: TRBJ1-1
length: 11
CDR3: CASSFITEAFF
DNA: TGTGCCAGCAGCTTCATTACTGAAGCTTTCTTT

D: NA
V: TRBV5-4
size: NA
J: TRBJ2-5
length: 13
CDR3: CASSWDFQETQYF
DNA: TGTGCCAGCAGCTGGGACTTCCAAGAGACCCAGTACTTC

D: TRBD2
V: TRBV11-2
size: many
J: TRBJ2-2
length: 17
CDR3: CASSLGAGAGGRRELFF
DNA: TGTGCCAGCAGCTTAGGCGCGGGGGCGGGGGGGCGTCGGGAGCTGTTTTTT

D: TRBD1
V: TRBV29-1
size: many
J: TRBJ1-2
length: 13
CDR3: CSVSGGADYGYTF
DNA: TGCAGCGTCTCAGGGGGCGCGGACTATGGCTACACCTTC

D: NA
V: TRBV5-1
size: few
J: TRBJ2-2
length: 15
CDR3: CASGQEVPNTGELFF
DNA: TGCGCCAGCGGGCAAGAAGTCCCGAACACCGGGGAGCTGTTTTTT

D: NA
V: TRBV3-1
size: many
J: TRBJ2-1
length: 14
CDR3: CASREGLGYNEQFF
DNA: TGTGCCAGCAGAGAAGGTTTGGGGTACAATGAGCAGTTCTTC

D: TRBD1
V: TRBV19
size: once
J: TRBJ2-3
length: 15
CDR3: CASSIRDSPLDTQYF
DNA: TGTGCCAGTAGTATACGGGACAGCCCTCTAGATACGCAGTATTTT

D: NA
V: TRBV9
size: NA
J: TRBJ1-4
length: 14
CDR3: CASSVGGGDEKLVF
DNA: TGTGCCAGCAGCGTAGGCGGCGGAGATGAAAAACTGGTTTTT

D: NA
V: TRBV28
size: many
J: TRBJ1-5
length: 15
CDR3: CASSSGGRGNQPQHF
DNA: TGTGCCAGCAGTTCGGGGGGGAGGGGCAATCAGCCCCAGCATTTT

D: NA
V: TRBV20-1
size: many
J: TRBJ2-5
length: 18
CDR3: CSARDPASPLGPQETQYF
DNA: TGCAGTGCTAGAGATCCAGCGTCCCCCCTAGGCCCCCAAGAGACCCAGTACTTC

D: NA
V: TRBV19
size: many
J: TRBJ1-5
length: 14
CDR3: CASSTDSLNQPQHF
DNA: TGTGCCAGTAGTACCGACAGCTTAAATCAGCCCCAGCATTTT

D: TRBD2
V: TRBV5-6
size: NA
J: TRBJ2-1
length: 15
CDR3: CASSKRERSYNEQFF
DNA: TGTGCCAGCAGCAAGCGGGAACGCTCCTACAATGAGCAGTTCTTC

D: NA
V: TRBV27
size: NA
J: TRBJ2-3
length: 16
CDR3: CASSLVETGSTDTQYF
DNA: TGTGCCAGCAGTTTAGTGGAGACAGGCAGCACAGATACGCAGTATTTT

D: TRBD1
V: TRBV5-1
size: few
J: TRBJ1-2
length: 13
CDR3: CASSLTGDVSYTF
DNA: TGCGCCAGCAGCTTGACAGGGGATGTTAGCTACACCTTC

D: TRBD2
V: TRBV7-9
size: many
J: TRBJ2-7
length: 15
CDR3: CASSPSGASSYEQYF
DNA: TGTGCCAGCAGCCCTAGCGGGGCGTCCTCCTACGAGCAGTACTTC

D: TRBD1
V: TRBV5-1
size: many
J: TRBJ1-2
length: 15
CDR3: CASSSLLGQSYGYTF
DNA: TGCGCCAGCAGCTCCCTCCTGGGACAGTCCTATGGCTACACCTTC

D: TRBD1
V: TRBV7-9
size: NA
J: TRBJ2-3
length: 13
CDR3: CASSLYRGDTQYF
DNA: TGTGCCAGCAGCTTATACAGGGGGGATACGCAGTATTTT

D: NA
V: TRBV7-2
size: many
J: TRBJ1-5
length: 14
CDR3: CASSVQGGDQPQHF
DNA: TGTGCCAGCAGCGTGCAGGGCGGGGATCAGCCCCAGCATTTT

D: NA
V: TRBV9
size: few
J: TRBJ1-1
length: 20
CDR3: CASSNTQSRAIIQMNTEAFF
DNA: TGTGCCAGCAGCAACACACAAAGCCGCGCGATCATCCAAATGAACACTGAAGCTTTCTTT

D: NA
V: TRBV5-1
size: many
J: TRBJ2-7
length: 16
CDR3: CASSYYRDLIYYEQYF
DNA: TGCGCCAGCAGCTACTACCGGGACCTCATCTACTACGAGCAGTACTTC

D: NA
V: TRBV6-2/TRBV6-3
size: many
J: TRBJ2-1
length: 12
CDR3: CASSRRWNEQFF
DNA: TGTGCCAGCAGCCGAAGGTGGAATGAGCAGTTCTTC

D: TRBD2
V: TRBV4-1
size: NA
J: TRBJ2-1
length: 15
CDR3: CASSQAGGTYNEQFF
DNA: TGCGCCAGCAGCCAAGCCGGGGGGACGTACAATGAGCAGTTCTTC

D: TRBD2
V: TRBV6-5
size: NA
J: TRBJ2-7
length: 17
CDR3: CASSYGTSGRQTYEQYF
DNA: TGTGCCAGCAGTTACGGGACTAGCGGGCGCCAAACCTACGAGCAGTACTTC

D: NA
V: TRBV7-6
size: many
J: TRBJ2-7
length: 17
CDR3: CASSFVAGRAGVHEQYF
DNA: TGTGCCAGCAGCTTCGTAGCCGGTAGGGCCGGGGTCCACGAGCAGTACTTC

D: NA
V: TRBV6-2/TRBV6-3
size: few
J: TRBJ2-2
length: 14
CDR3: CASNFLGPTGELFF
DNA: TGTGCCAGCAACTTTCTCGGACCAACCGGGGAGCTGTTTTTT

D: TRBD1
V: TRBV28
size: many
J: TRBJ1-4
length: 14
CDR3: CASTWGTAYEKLFF
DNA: TGTGCCAGCACATGGGGGACAGCTTATGAAAAACTGTTTTTT

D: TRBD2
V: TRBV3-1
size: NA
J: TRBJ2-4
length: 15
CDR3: CASSLWTSGGAVKYF
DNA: TGTGCCAGCAGCCTCTGGACTAGCGGGGGGGCTGTTAAGTACTTC

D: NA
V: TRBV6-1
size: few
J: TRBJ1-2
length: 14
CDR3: CASTKFGAADGYTF
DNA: TGTGCCAGCACCAAATTCGGGGCGGCAGATGGCTACACCTTC

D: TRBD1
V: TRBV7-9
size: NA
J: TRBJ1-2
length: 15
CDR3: CASSKDRGLAYGYTF
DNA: TGTGCCAGCAGCAAAGACAGGGGGCTAGCCTATGGCTACACCTTC